A selection of T cell receptor beta chains follows, all from one sample in a study of blood T cell repertoires in COVID-19. Sequencing used immunoSEQ multiplex PCR; TCRdb keeps in-frame clones, though not all of them. The data contain under 300,000 clones, approximately 91% of them singletons. The sample was peripheral blood. The receptors shown here come from a woman aged 40 to 55 who had recovered from COVID-19. Each CDR3 is given with its conserved first and last residue. Each record gives: clone size, D gene, V gene, J gene, CDR3 DNA, CDR3 protein. D genes are given only for firm matches. A clone size is listed for some rows: how often the clone was seen (once, few, many), or a class if it is expanded.

.	TRBD1	TRBV11-2	TRBJ2-7	TGTGCCAGCAGCTTAGATTTCGGGACAGCTTACGAGCAGTACTTC	CASSLDFGTAYEQYF
.	TRBD2	TRBV11-3	TRBJ2-3	TGTGCCAGCAGCCCCGGTGTTGCGGGAGACACAGATACGCAGTATTTT	CASSPGVAGDTDTQYF
.	TRBD1	TRBV25-1	TRBJ2-1	TGTGCCAGCAGTTCCTGGGGACAGGGCGATGAGCAGTTCTTC	CASSSWGQGDEQFF
.	.	TRBV30	TRBJ1-2	TGTGCCTGGAGTGCCCAGGGGAACTATGGCTACACCTTC	CAWSAQGNYGYTF
.	.	TRBV28	TRBJ2-2	TGTGCCAGCACCAATTACGGAGGGGCTGACACCGGGGAGCTGTTTTTT	CASTNYGGADTGELFF
.	TRBD2	TRBV7-8	TRBJ2-3	TGTGCCAGCACCGGGGGGGGCACAGATACGCAGTATTTT	CASTGGGTDTQYF
few	.	TRBV27	TRBJ1-1	TGTGCCAGCAGCTTCGCTCCCGGGACAAGAAACACTGAAGCTTTCTTT	CASSFAPGTRNTEAFF
.	.	TRBV18	TRBJ1-2	TGTGCCAGCTCACCCGAGGGAGGCGGCGGAAACTATGGCTACACCTTC	CASSPEGGGGNYGYTF
.	TRBD2	TRBV5-1	TRBJ2-5	TGCGCCAGCAGCTTTACTAGCGGGAGGGGCGAGACCCAGTACTTC	CASSFTSGRGETQYF
.	TRBD2	TRBV6-1	TRBJ2-7	TGTGCCAGCAGTGATGGGAGGACTAGCGGGGATATCTACGAGCAGTACTTC	CASSDGRTSGDIYEQYF
.	.	TRBV12-3/TRBV12-4	TRBJ2-2	TGTGCCAGCAGTTTTAACGGCGGGGAGCTGTTTTTT	CASSFNGGELFF
.	TRBD1	TRBV27	TRBJ2-7	TGTGCCAGCAGTGCCGCCCGGGACAGGTACCACGAGCAGTACTTC	CASSAARDRYHEQYF
.	.	TRBV5-6	TRBJ2-5	TGTGCCAGCAGGTGGACAGGAGGGGAGGAGACCCAGTACTTC	CASRWTGGEETQYF
.	.	TRBV7-9	TRBJ2-7	TGTGCCAGCAGCCCCCCTTTTGACGAGCAGTACTTC	CASSPPFDEQYF
.	TRBD1	TRBV4-1	TRBJ2-7	TGCGCCAGCAAGGTTCTGGACAACGACAGGGGCTACGAGCAGTACTTC	CASKVLDNDRGYEQYF
.	.	TRBV12-3/TRBV12-4	TRBJ2-1	TGTGCCAGCAGTTTAGCGCGTGGTGAGCAGTTCTTC	CASSLARGEQFF
.	TRBD2	TRBV6-1	TRBJ2-2	TGTGCCAGCAGTGAAAGTCTAGCGGTCACCGGGGAGCTGTTTTTT	CASSESLAVTGELFF
.	.	TRBV12-3/TRBV12-4	TRBJ1-2	TGTGCCAGCTGGGGTGGGGGGGGAGGCTACACCTTC	CASWGGGGGYTF
once	TRBD1	TRBV7-3	TRBJ2-2	TGTGCCAGCAGCCCTATCGGGACAGGGGTGACCGGGGAGCTGTTTTTT	CASSPIGTGVTGELFF
.	.	TRBV7-9	TRBJ1-1	TGTGCCAGCAGCCGTGGGGAGGCCAACACTGAAGCTTTCTTT	CASSRGEANTEAFF
.	.	TRBV4-1	TRBJ2-7	TGCGCCAGCAGCCAAGAGGAGGGGAGCCTCTACGAGCAGTACTTC	CASSQEEGSLYEQYF
once	.	TRBV2	TRBJ1-5	TGTGCCAGCAGGAGACAGGCCTATAGCAATCAGCCCCAGCATTTT	CASRRQAYSNQPQHF
.	.	TRBV19	TRBJ2-3	TGTGCCAGTAGTACGGGGGATACGCAGTATTTT	CASSTGDTQYF
.	.	TRBV14	TRBJ2-1	TGTGCCAGCAGCCAAGTCGTAGTTAATGAGCAGTTCTTC	CASSQVVVNEQFF
.	TRBD2	TRBV29-1	TRBJ2-7	TGCAGCGTTGAGGCCCCCGGGACTAGCGACGAGCAGTACTTC	CSVEAPGTSDEQYF
once	.	TRBV7-9	TRBJ1-2	TGTGCCAGCAGCTCACCGCAGGGTTATGGCTACACCTTC	CASSSPQGYGYTF
.	TRBD2	TRBV11-3	TRBJ2-7	TGTGCCAGCAGCCCAACTAGCGGGAGCTACGAGCAGTACTTC	CASSPTSGSYEQYF
once	TRBD2	TRBV5-3	TRBJ2-1	TGTGCCAGAAGCTTGGGTTCGAGGACTAGTCACTCAGGTGAGCAGTTCTTC	CARSLGSRTSHSGEQFF
.	TRBD2	TRBV18	TRBJ2-1	TGTGCCAGCTCACCAGAGGGGCGGGAGGGTCTGAGTGAGCAGTTCTTC	CASSPEGREGLSEQFF
.	TRBD1	TRBV7-2	TRBJ1-4	TGTGCCAGCAGCTCCGTAACAGGGGTCCTTGGTGAAAAACTGTTTTTT	CASSSVTGVLGEKLFF
.	.	TRBV3-1/TRBV3-2	TRBJ2-1	TGTGCCAGCGGCGGGGCGAGTAATGAGCAGTTCTTC	CASGGASNEQFF
.	TRBD2	TRBV18	TRBJ2-2	TGTGCCAGCTCCCCACTAGCGGCAAACACCGGGGAGCTGTTTTTT	CASSPLAANTGELFF
.	TRBD2	TRBV19	TRBJ2-7	TGTGCCAGTAGCCGGACTAGCGGGAGGGCGTTTGAAGAGCAGTACTTC	CASSRTSGRAFEEQYF
.	.	TRBV3-1/TRBV3-2	TRBJ2-7	TGTGCCAGCAGCCAAGAGGGCACCAGTTACGAGCAGTACTTC	CASSQEGTSYEQYF
.	.	TRBV28	TRBJ1-2	TGTGCCAGCAGTTTTGAGGGGGATGGCTACACCTTC	CASSFEGDGYTF
.	TRBD1	TRBV20-1	TRBJ2-5	TGCAGTGCTAGTAAGAGGACAGGGGGTGATGAGACCCAGTACTTC	CSASKRTGGDETQYF
.	.	TRBV5-4	TRBJ2-7	TGTGCCAGCAGCAATGGAGGTAGGGACTCCTACGAGCAGTACTTC	CASSNGGRDSYEQYF
.	TRBD2	TRBV15	TRBJ2-3	TGTGCCACCAGCAGAGACCTTCGACTAGCGGGGCTCACAGATACGCAGTATTTT	CATSRDLRLAGLTDTQYF
.	.	TRBV12-3/TRBV12-4	TRBJ2-7	TGTGCCAGCACCACACAGGGATCCTACGAGCAGTACTTC	CASTTQGSYEQYF
.	TRBD2	TRBV28	TRBJ2-1	TGTGCCAGCAGTCGAGAGGCGGGAGGTCATCGGAATGAGCAGTTCTTC	CASSREAGGHRNEQFF
.	.	TRBV24-1	TRBJ1-5	TGTGCCACCAGTGCCGCGGGGACGGGCGCCGGGCCCCAGCATTTT	CATSAAGTGAGPQHF
.	.	TRBV4-1	TRBJ2-7	TGCGCCAGCAGCCTACTCGGCGGCGCCGGGGACGAGCAGTACTTC	CASSLLGGAGDEQYF
.	.	TRBV11-1	TRBJ1-2	TGTGCCAGCAGCCAGACAGGCTATGGCTACACCTTC	CASSQTGYGYTF
.	.	TRBV5-5	TRBJ1-1	TGTGCCAGCAGCTTGACGGGGACAACTCAAAACACTGAAGCTTTCTTT	CASSLTGTTQNTEAFF
.	TRBD1	TRBV19	TRBJ1-5	TGTGCCAGTAGTATGGGACAGGGGGGCATCGGCAATCAGCCCCAGCATTTT	CASSMGQGGIGNQPQHF
.	TRBD1	TRBV11-1	TRBJ2-2	TGTGCCAGCAGCCAGGGGAGGACAGGGGGCACCGGGGAGCTGTTTTTT	CASSQGRTGGTGELFF